This T cell receptor (beta chain) was sequenced during a study of cytomegalovirus exposure and HLA in healthy donors. Study-level information: There were 90 million to 140 million unique TCR beta sequences, drawn from roughly 200 million T cells, in an earlier analysis. Drawn from HLA-typed donors, approximately 86 million unique TCRs were held in an early data release.

Trimming left V 8 bases short and J 4 bases short, with 8 bases between. The CDR3 spans 10 residues. Germline CDR1 GTSNPN, CDR2 SVGIG (reference sequence). Use of 60 Vbeta and 13 Jbeta primers characterized the PCR. Clones were sequenced by immunoSEQ multiplex PCR, and TCRdb holds only the in-frame ones, with some missing. The profile shows some 170,000 clones, more than 60% of them singletons. On this clone: Its antigen is as yet unknown.

Study-level points and caveats: Researchers reported in a later analysis that a missense DCLRE1C variant was tied to TCR beta V- and J-gene trimming. At a 0.05 false discovery rate, a later analysis found some 18,000 TCR beta sequences to be associated with HLA alleles.

The TCR was taken from a human donor in good health. J is TRBJ1-2 and V is TRBV30, with unresolved D. Source material: PBMCs. The CDR3 sequence is CAGLFYGYTF. In DNA form, the CDR3 reads TGTGCCGGCCTCTTCTATGGCTACACCTTC. Full variable domain (outside the CDR3, taken from reference TRBV30 and TRBJ1-2): SQTIHQWPATLVQPVGSPLSLECTVEGTSNPNLYWYRQAAGRGLQLLFYSVGIGQISSEVPQNLSASRPQDRQFILSSKKLLLSDSGFYLCAGLFYGYTFGSGTRLTVV.